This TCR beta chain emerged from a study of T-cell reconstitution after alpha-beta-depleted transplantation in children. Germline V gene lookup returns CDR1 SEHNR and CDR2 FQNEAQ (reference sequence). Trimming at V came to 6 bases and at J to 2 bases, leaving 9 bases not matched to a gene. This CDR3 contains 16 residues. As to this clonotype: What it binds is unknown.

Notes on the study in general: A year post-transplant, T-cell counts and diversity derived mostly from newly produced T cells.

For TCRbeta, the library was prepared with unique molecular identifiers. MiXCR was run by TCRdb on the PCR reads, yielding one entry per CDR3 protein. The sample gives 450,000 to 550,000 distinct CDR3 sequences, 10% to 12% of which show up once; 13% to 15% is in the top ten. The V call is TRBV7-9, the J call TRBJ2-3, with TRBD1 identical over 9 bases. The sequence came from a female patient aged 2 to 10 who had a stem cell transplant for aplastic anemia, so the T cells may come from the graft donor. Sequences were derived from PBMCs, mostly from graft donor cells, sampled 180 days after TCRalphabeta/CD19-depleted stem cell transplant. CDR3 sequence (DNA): TGTGCCAGCAGTCAACAGGGGGCGAGAAACACAGATACGCAGTATTTT. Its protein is CASSQQGARNTDTQYF.